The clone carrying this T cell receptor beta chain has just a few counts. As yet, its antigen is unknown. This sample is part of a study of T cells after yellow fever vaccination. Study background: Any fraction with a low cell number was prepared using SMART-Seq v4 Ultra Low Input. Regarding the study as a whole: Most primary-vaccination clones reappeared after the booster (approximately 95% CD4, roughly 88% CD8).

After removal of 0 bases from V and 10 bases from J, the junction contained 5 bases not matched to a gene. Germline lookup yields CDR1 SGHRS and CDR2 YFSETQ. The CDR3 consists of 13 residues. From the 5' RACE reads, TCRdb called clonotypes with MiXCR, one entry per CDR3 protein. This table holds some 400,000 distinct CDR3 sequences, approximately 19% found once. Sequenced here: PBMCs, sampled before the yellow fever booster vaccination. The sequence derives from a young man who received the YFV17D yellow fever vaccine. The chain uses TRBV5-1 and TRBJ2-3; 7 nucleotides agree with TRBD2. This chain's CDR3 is CASSLDRAGSQYF. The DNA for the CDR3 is TGCGCCAGCAGCTTGGATAGAGCGGGGTCGCAGTATTTT.